Below, one T cell receptor beta chain is given with its context. Its antigen is unknown. No base qualities exist here, and no much larger clone lies one base off it. These data belong to a study of blood T cell repertoires in COVID-19 (TCRdb year 2020). Background on the whole study: Samples covering the acute and convalescent phases of COVID-19 were provided by collaborators in the United States, Italy and Spain. The material from the prospective study consisted of cDNA or gDNA derived from T cells, B-cell-depleted T cells, or PBMCs. A de-identified subject ID, COVID-19 status, age in years and sex were almost always included in the sample metadata. Where HLA class I and class II types were available, the types were taken from metadata supplied by the sample provider, not from assay-based typing. The dataset comprised deeply sampled blood TCRbeta repertoires from subjects exposed to, actively infected with, or recovered from COVID-19. The repertoires were made available in a free public database intended to serve as a resource for research on the immune response to SARS-CoV-2. Samples came from the ongoing ImmuneRACE study (first 160 participants) plus 1,254 subjects from 6 global collaborators.

Each collaborating institution followed its own protocols to collect whole blood in K2EDTA tubes. For TCRbeta analysis, collaborators shipped samples as frozen whole blood, isolated PBMCs, or DNA extracted from either of those sample types. TCRbeta CDR3 regions were amplified from genomic DNA using the immunoSEQ Assay, a bias-controlled multiplex PCR. The original pipeline was this. Nucleated cell counts per sample were estimated from amplification of reference gene primers within the assay. To quantify the absolute abundance of each unique TCRbeta CDR3 rearrangement, sequence reads were collapsed and filtered. For each sample, productive Simpson clonality was calculated as the square root of Simpson's diversity index across productive rearrangements. Here the immuneACCESS table is served through TCRdb, limited to in-frame sequences with V and J called. Missing clones are a known gap in these copies; in checked studies unresolved V genes cover under half, and the rest lacks a known reason. V, J and clone size are taken as reported in that table, and D and trimming were inferred from the DNA itself. In this sample the table shows about 140,000 clones, 90% of which occur a single time. The ten most abundant clones make up about 11% of the sample.

The paper as a whole reports these results and caveats: The quantity of clinical and demographic metadata differed by source and by participant and was supplied without curation.

This receptor was taken from a woman aged 80 or over with acute or convalescent COVID-19. Material for sequencing was peripheral blood.

The bases read TGCAGTGCTGGGCGGGTGGAAGCTTTCTTT. This gives the protein CSAGRVEAFF. Recombination linked TRBV20-1 to TRBJ1-1, with the D segment identity uncertain. CDR1 and CDR2 are drawn from the germline V gene (reference sequence): DFQATT, SNEGSKA. The V end loses 5 bases and the J end loses 8 bases, and a stretch of 9 bases separates them. From cysteine to phenylalanine, the CDR3 is 10 amino acids long. Here the CDR3 DNA is all that survives: 30 bases in frame from base 1.